Shown below are 26 T cell receptor beta chains from a single sample sequenced in a study of blood T cell repertoires in COVID-19. Only in-frame clones appear in the TCRdb table, and some are missing; sequencing was by immunoSEQ multiplex PCR. The data contain around 72,000 clones, over 80% of them singletons. The sequencing input was peripheral blood. Source of these receptors: a man in his fifties with active COVID-19.

The rearrangement joins TRBV21-1 to TRBJ1-4; the D segment call TRBD1 is taken from the table without a DNA check. TRBV21-1 is reported as a pseudogene. The CDR3 is made up of 16 amino acids. DNA for the CDR3: TGTGCCAGCAGCAATAAAGGGACAGGGTGGAATGAAAAACTGTTTTTT. It specifies CASSNKGTGWNEKLFF.

This chain links TRBV4-3 with TRBJ2-1; tentative D call: TRBD1 (5 bases). V dropped 0 bases and J dropped 2 bases, with 11 bases sitting between them. The CDR3 is 16 residues long. Germline CDR1 is LGHNA and CDR2 is YSLEER. CDR3 sequence (DNA): TGCGCCAGCAGCCAAGATAAGGGGATTACCTACAATGAGCAGTTCTTC. Translation gives CASSQDKGITYNEQFF.

This chain uses TRBV6-2 or TRBV6-3 with TRBJ1-1, with 9 bases fitting TRBD1. Germline V lookup: CDR1 MNHEY, CDR2 SVGEGT. The CDR3 totals 14 residues. Trimming removed 5 bases from V and 5 bases from J; junction bases left unmatched: 6. The CDR3 loop is CASSQQGAGTEAFF. The CDR3, as DNA: TGTGCCAGCAGTCAACAGGGGGCAGGGACTGAAGCTTTCTTT.

V and J are TRBV5-5 and TRBJ1-5; no firm D call. The CDR3 runs to 18 residues. Trimming pared 3 bases from V and 0 bases from J, leaving 19 bases between. The V gene's germline CDR1 is SGHKS and CDR2 YYEKEE (reference sequence). The CDR3 sequence is CASSSSLTGSYSNQPQHF. As DNA, the CDR3 is TGTGCCAGCAGCTCTTCCCTGACGGGTTCTTATAGCAATCAGCCCCAGCATTTT. Full variable domain (outside the CDR3, taken from reference TRBV5-5 and TRBJ1-5): DAGVTQSPTHLIKTRGQQVTLRCSPISGHKSVSWYQQVLGQGPQFIFQYYEKEERGRGNFPDRFSARQFPNYSSELNVNALLLGDSALYLCASSSSLTGSYSNQPQHFGDGTRLSIL.

This chain links TRBV19 with TRBJ2-2; a possible D gene is TRBD1 (6 bases). This CDR3 comprises 15 residues. V was pared by 10 bases and J by 0 bases, with 15 bases between. CDR1 LNHDA and CDR2 SQIVND come from the germline V gene (reference sequence). DNA of the CDR3: TGTGCCACCGCAAACAGGGAATCGAACACCGGGGAGCTGTTTTTT. It encodes CATANRESNTGELFF.

V and J are TRBV18 and TRBJ1-6; D remains ambiguous. The CDR3 has 17 amino acids. V lost 3 bases, J lost 6 bases, and 18 bases lay in between. Germline-derived CDR1 and CDR2 are KGHSH and LQKENI. CDR3 in amino acids: CASSPLDPGGGNSPLHF. The CDR3 coding sequence is TGTGCCAGCTCACCTCTCGATCCGGGCGGAGGTAATTCACCCCTCCACTTT.

V usage is TRBV30 and J usage is TRBJ1-1, with unresolved D. CDR1 GTSNPN and CDR2 SVGIG come from the germline V gene (reference sequence). V lost 2 bases and J 1 base, leaving 11 bases between the germline ends. This CDR3 is 14 amino acids long. This CDR3 reads CAWSLEKKNTEAFF. For the CDR3, the DNA is TGTGCCTGGAGTTTAGAAAAAAAGAACACTGAAGCTTTCTTT.

This rearrangement joins TRBV7-2 to TRBJ1-5; perhaps TRBD1 as D (6 bases). Germline CDR1 SGHTA, CDR2 FQGNSA. There are 15 residues in the CDR3. Trimming stripped 5 bases from V and 2 bases from J, with 13 bases between. The CDR3 bases are TGTGCCAGCAGCCCCATCCGGACAGGCAATCAGCCCCAGCATTTT. It is translated as CASSPIRTGNQPQHF. Full variable domain (missing parts from reference TRBV7-2 and TRBJ1-5): GAGVSQSPSNKVTEKGKDVELRCDPISGHTALYWYRQSLGQGLEFLIYFQGNSAPDKSGLPSDRFSAERTGGSVSTLTIQRTQQEDSAVYLCASSPIRTGNQPQHFGDGTRLSIL.

The V and J genes are TRBV25-1 and TRBJ2-1; a weak D match, TRBD2 (5 bases). V lost 3 bases and J 8 bases, leaving 8 bases between the germline ends. The germline CDR1 and CDR2 sequences are MGHDK and SYGVNS. This CDR3 is 12 amino acids long. CDR3 nucleotides: TGTGCCAGCAGTGAGAGGGTGCATGAGCAGTTCTTC. This gives the protein CASSERVHEQFF.

This rearrangement joins TRBV7-6 to TRBJ1-2, with a possible D match to TRBD1 (6 bases). Germline lookup yields CDR1 SGHVS and CDR2 FNYEAQ. The CDR3 is made up of 17 amino acids. V was trimmed by 0 bases and J by 8 bases, leaving 22 bases between them. The chain's CDR3 is CASSLAEAGVRQSGYTF. CDR3 nucleotide sequence: TGTGCCAGCAGCTTAGCCGAGGCAGGGGTGCGCCAGTCGGGCTACACCTTC.

This chain uses TRBV18 with TRBJ1-2; TRBD1 is a possible D gene (5 bases). This CDR3 has 13 amino acids. The V and J ends lost 5 bases and 10 bases respectively, with 17 bases between them. Germline CDR1 reads KGHSH; CDR2 reads LQKENI. CDR3 sequence: CASSTGVNWAYTF. The CDR3, as DNA: TGTGCCAGCTCAACGGGGGTGAATTGGGCCTACACCTTC. Together with reference TRBV18 and TRBJ1-2, the CDR3 gives the full variable domain: NAGVMQNPRHLVRRRGQEARLRCSPMKGHSHVYWYRQLPEEGLKFMVYLQKENIIDESGMPKERFSAEFPKEGPSILRIQQVVRGDSAAYFCASSTGVNWAYTFGSGTRLTVV.

This rearrangement joins TRBV7-9 to TRBJ2-7, with D possibly matching TRBD1 (6 bases). The CDR3 is 14 amino acids. Germline loops: CDR1 SEHNR, CDR2 FQNEAQ (reference sequence). The V gene lost 2 bases and the J gene lost 2 bases, with 10 bases spanning the gap. CDR3 in amino acids: CASSLSDRTYEQYF. In DNA, the CDR3 is TGTGCCAGCAGCTTATCCGACAGGACCTACGAGCAGTACTTC.

This chain uses TRBV12-3 or TRBV12-4 with TRBJ1-2, with TRBD1 as a possible D gene (5 bases). The CDR3 consists of 12 residues. V dropped 5 bases and J dropped 8 bases, with 12 bases sitting between them. CDR3 nucleotide sequence: TGTGCCAGCAGTCGCCCGGGGGGGGGCTACACCTTC. Its translation is CASSRPGGGYTF.

The rearrangement joins TRBV29-1 to TRBJ1-2; 8 positions match TRBD1. The ends lost 6 bases at V and 6 bases at J; junction bases unmatched: 6. Per germline, CDR1 SQVTM and CDR2 ANQGSEA. The CDR3 spans 12 residues. The DNA of the CDR3 is TGCAGCGTGGGGGGACAGGCGGATGGCTACACCTTC. It encodes CSVGGQADGYTF.

V is TRBV11-1 and J is TRBJ1-1; 9 positions agree with TRBD1. The CDR3 loop spans 14 amino acids. V was clipped by 6 bases and J by 4 bases; unmatched bases: 6. The V gene's germline CDR1 is SGHAT and CDR2 FQDESV (reference sequence). The CDR3 here is CASRITGGGTEAFF. The DNA for the CDR3 is TGTGCCAGCAGGATAACAGGGGGCGGCACTGAAGCTTTCTTT.

The V and J genes are TRBV3-1 (or the pseudogene TRBV3-2) and TRBJ1-2, with TRBD1 identical over 8 bases. After removal of 3 bases from V and 3 bases from J, the junction contained 6 bases not matched to a gene. The V gene's germline CDR1 is LGHDT and CDR2 YNNKEL (reference sequence). The CDR3 is 15 residues long. The CDR3 DNA reads as TGTGCCAGCAGCCAGACAGGGGAAGGGGACTATGGCTACACCTTC. This codes for CASSQTGEGDYGYTF.

The chain recombines TRBV4-1 with TRBJ1-1; 9 positions agree with TRBD1. V trimming: 3 bases; J trimming: 3 bases; junction bases outside the gene matches: 5. In germline, CDR1 is MGHRA, CDR2 YSYEKL. The CDR3 extends over 15 amino acids. The DNA for the CDR3 is TGCGCCAGCAGCCAGGCTAGGACAGGGGACACTGAAGCTTTCTTT. Translation: CASSQARTGDTEAFF.

In this sample, this clone turned up once. The chain employs TRBV6-5 and TRBJ2-1; TRBD2 agrees at 8 bases. The J segment lost 10 bases and the V segment lost 6 bases, leaving 11 bases of the junction unmatched. This CDR3 is built from 14 residues. CDR1 and CDR2 from the germline V gene are MNHEY and SVGAGI. CDR3 protein: CASRSSGRQSEQFF. CDR3 nucleotides: TGTGCCAGCAGATCCAGCGGGAGACAAAGCGAGCAGTTCTTC.

This chain joins TRBV9 and TRBJ2-7, with TRBD2 matching 10 bases. This CDR3 is built from 14 residues. The ends lost 4 bases at V and 7 bases at J; junction bases unmatched: 8. Germline CDR1 SGDLS, CDR2 YYNGEE. The CDR3 DNA follows: TGTGCCAGCAGCACAGCGGGAGGGCCGCGGGAGCAGTACTTC. It is translated as CASSTAGGPREQYF.

This clone was seen once. The rearrangement uses TRBV12-5 and TRBJ1-4; 8 bases agree with TRBD1. V dropped 7 bases and J dropped 4; count of bases not matched to a gene: 14. The germline CDR1 and CDR2 sequences are LGHNT and FRNRAP. The CDR3 loop spans 17 amino acids. The DNA of the CDR3 is TGTGCTAGTGACCTAAGCCCCCCGGGACAGGATAATGAAAAACTGTTTTTT. This sequence encodes CASDLSPPGQDNEKLFF.

This rearrangement joins TRBV7-3 to TRBJ1-2; D is undetermined. Germline V CDR1 and CDR2: SGHTA, FQGTGA. Trimming took 5 bases from V and 0 from J, leaving 13 bases between them. This CDR3 contains 15 residues. The CDR3 coding sequence is TGTGCCAGCAGCCGCGGCGGGCGGACTAACTATGGCTACACCTTC. Translating it yields CASSRGGRTNYGYTF.

Notes on this clone: A read error may account for a junction end that differs from germline. V and J are TRBV10-2 and TRBJ2-3, with a weak D call TRBD2 (6 bases). The germline V gene has CDR1 WSHSY and CDR2 SAAADI. The CDR3 is made up of 14 amino acids. CDR3 nucleotides: TGCGCCAGCATCCCAGCGGGTTCCACAGATACGCAATATTTT. It translates to CASIPAGSTDTQYF.

This clone was found a few times. The V and J genes are TRBV4-3 and TRBJ2-5, with 13 bases matching TRBD2. The V segment lost 0 bases and the J segment 5 bases; nucleotides outside the gene matches: 6. Germline lookup yields CDR1 LGHNA and CDR2 YSLEER. CDR3 length equals 17 residues. The CDR3 sequence is CASSQDKLAGGGETQYF. DNA of the CDR3: TGCGCCAGCAGCCAAGATAAACTAGCGGGAGGGGGGGAGACCCAGTACTTC.

V usage is TRBV27 and J usage is TRBJ2-2; 14 bases line up with TRBD2. Germline CDR1 reads MNHEY; CDR2 reads SMNVEV (reference sequence). V lost 2 bases, J lost 5 bases, and 4 bases stayed unmatched. This CDR3 spans 17 amino acids. CDR3 nucleotides: TGTGCCAGCAGTTTAGGGACTAGCGGGAGCATGACCGGGGAGCTGTTTTTT. Protein: CASSLGTSGSMTGELFF.

The rearrangement joins TRBV28 to TRBJ2-7, with TRBD1 matching 8 bases. V trimming: 2 bases; J trimming: 3 bases; junction bases outside the gene matches: 9. Germline CDR1 MDHEN, CDR2 SYDVKM. The CDR3 runs 16 residues. The CDR3 here is CASSLSGRGPDYEQYF. The CDR3 nucleotides read TGTGCCAGCAGTTTAAGCGGCAGGGGGCCGGACTACGAGCAGTACTTC.

This clone turned up a few times. The J gene is TRBJ2-7, the V gene TRBV6-2 or TRBV6-3; D possibly corresponds to TRBD2 (6 bases). Trimming stripped 2 bases from V and 5 bases from J, with 16 bases between. Germline V gene sequence: CDR1 MNHEY, CDR2 SVGEGT. The CDR3 spans 15 residues. As DNA, the CDR3 is TGTGCCAGCAGTTACAGCAGGGTTGGAGGGAACGAGCAGTACTTC. This codes for CASSYSRVGGNEQYF.